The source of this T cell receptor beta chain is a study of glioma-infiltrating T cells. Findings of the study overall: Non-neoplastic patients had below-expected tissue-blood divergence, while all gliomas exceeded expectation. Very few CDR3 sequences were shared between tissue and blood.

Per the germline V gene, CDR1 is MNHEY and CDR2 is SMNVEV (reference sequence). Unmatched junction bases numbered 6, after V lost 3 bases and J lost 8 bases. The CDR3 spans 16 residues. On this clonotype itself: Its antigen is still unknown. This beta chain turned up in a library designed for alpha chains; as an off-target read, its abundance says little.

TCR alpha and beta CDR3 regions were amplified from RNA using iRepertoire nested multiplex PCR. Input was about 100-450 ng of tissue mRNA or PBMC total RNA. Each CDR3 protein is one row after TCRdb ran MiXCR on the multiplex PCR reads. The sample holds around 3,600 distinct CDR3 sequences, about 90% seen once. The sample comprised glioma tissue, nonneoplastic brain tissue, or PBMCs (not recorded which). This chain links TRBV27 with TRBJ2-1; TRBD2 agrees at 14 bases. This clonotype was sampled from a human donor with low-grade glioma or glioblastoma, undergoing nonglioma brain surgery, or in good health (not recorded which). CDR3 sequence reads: CASSFLTSGRVDEQFF. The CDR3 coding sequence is TGTGCCAGCAGTTTCCTGACTAGCGGGAGGGTCGATGAGCAGTTCTTC.